A selection of T cell receptor beta chains follows, all from one sample in a study of blood T cell repertoires in COVID-19. Some clones are missing from TCRdb's copy, which holds only in-frame ones; the method was immunoSEQ multiplex PCR. This table holds about 190,000 clones, about 90% found once. Sequenced input: peripheral blood. The receptors come from a middle-aged man with acute or convalescent COVID-19. The CDR3 runs from the conserved cysteine through the conserved F or W. Each record gives: J gene, V gene, clone size, D gene, CDR3 DNA, CDR3 protein. The D gene is left open where the match is weak. The size field is filled for only some rows; it gives once, few, many or a size class.

>TRBJ2-3|TRBV19|.|.
TGTGCCAGTAGTAGACCCCAGAGCGGATACACAGATACGCAGTATTTT
CASSRPQSGYTDTQYF
>TRBJ2-5|TRBV18|.|TRBD1
TGTGCCAGCTCCCCGGGACAGGGGGAGACCCAGTACTTC
CASSPGQGETQYF
>TRBJ1-2|TRBV5-6|.|.
TGTGCCAGCAGCCCCCCGCCGGGGGGAGGGGTTTATGGCTACACCTTC
CASSPPPGGGVYGYTF
>TRBJ2-1|TRBV6-4|.|TRBD2
TGTGCCAGCAGTGAGAGAGGCGGGGGGGCCTACAATGAGCAGTTCTTC
CASSERGGGAYNEQFF
>TRBJ1-2|TRBV4-2|.|.
TGTGCCAGCAGCACAGGGACCCGACAGGGCTACACCTTC
CASSTGTRQGYTF
>TRBJ1-5|TRBV19|.|TRBD1
TGTGCCAGTAAGGACAGGGTCAGCAATCAGCCCCAGCATTTT
CASKDRVSNQPQHF
>TRBJ2-2|TRBV5-1|once|TRBD2
TGCGCCAGCAGCGCGACTAGCGGGTTTGCCACCGGGGAGCTGTTTTTT
CASSATSGFATGELFF
>TRBJ1-3|TRBV5-5|.|.
TGTGCCAGCAGCCTCGATGATGGGGGGTCTGGAAACACCATATATTTT
CASSLDDGGSGNTIYF
>TRBJ1-1|TRBV9|.|.
TGTGCCAGCAGCGAAACAGGAACCAGAGCTGGTGAAGCTTTCTTT
CASSETGTRAGEAFF
>TRBJ2-7|TRBV9|once|.
TGTGCCAGCAGCGTAGGTGGTGAGAGCTCCTACGAGCAGTACTTC
CASSVGGESSYEQYF
>TRBJ1-2|TRBV4-3|.|.
TGCGCCAGCAGCCATGGGGAGGGGAACTATGGCTACACCTTC
CASSHGEGNYGYTF
>TRBJ1-2|TRBV29-1|once|.
TGCAGCGTTGAAAACAGGGTGCGTGGCTACACCTTC
CSVENRVRGYTF
>TRBJ2-1|TRBV4-2|.|TRBD2
TGTGCCAGCAGCCAAGGGCTAGCGGGAGTTGAGGAGCAGTTCTTC
CASSQGLAGVEEQFF
>TRBJ2-1|TRBV5-1|.|TRBD1
TGCGCCAGCAGCTTGTCCGGGACAGGGGGATACAATGAGCAGTTCTTC
CASSLSGTGGYNEQFF
>TRBJ1-1|TRBV28|.|TRBD1
TGTGCCAGCAGTTTATTTAGGGGGCTAGGCACTGAAGCTTTCTTT
CASSLFRGLGTEAFF
>TRBJ2-3|TRBV27|.|TRBD1
TGTGCCAGCAGTTTATATCGGACAGGGAATACAGATACGCAGTATTTT
CASSLYRTGNTDTQYF
>TRBJ1-2|TRBV7-2|.|.
TGTGCCAGCAGCTTAGGTATCACAGGGAATGGCTACACCTTC
CASSLGITGNGYTF
>TRBJ2-3|TRBV7-8|.|TRBD1
TGTGCCAGCAGCTTGGACAGGGGCAGCACAGATACGCAGTATTTT
CASSLDRGSTDTQYF
>TRBJ2-2|TRBV21-1|.|.
TGTGCCAGCAGCAAAGAGGGGACTAGCGGAAACACCGGGGAGCTGTTTTTT
CASSKEGTSGNTGELFF
>TRBJ1-3|TRBV28|.|.
TGTGCCAGCTATTCGGGAAACACCATATATTTT
CASYSGNTIYF
>TRBJ1-2|TRBV19|.|.
TGTGCCAGTAGTACCCAAGCCGGGGGGCGCCGGGGCTACACCTTC
CASSTQAGGRRGYTF
>TRBJ2-3|TRBV5-1|.|TRBD2
TGCGCCAGCAGGGGGGGGTCCCCCGGAGATACGCAGTATTTT
CASRGGSPGDTQYF
>TRBJ1-4|TRBV3-1/TRBV3-2|.|TRBD1
TGTGCCAGCAGCCAGGGGACAGGGAGAGAAAAACTGTTTTTT
CASSQGTGREKLFF
>TRBJ1-5|TRBV7-2|few|.
TGTGCCAGCAGTCCCAGGGAGGGACAGCCCCAGCATTTT
CASSPREGQPQHF
>TRBJ1-5|TRBV18|.|.
TGTGCCAGCTCAGCTTCCTTCACATTTAGCAATCAGCCCCAGCATTTT
CASSASFTFSNQPQHF
>TRBJ1-1|TRBV19|.|.
TGTGCCAGTAGTATAGCGAGCCGGGGCACTGAAGCTTTCTTT
CASSIASRGTEAFF
>TRBJ2-1|TRBV7-2|.|.
TGTGCCAGCAGCTTAGGGGGCTCGTACAATGAGCAGTTCTTC
CASSLGGSYNEQFF
>TRBJ2-2|TRBV18|.|.
TGTGCCAGCTCACCACGGGAGCGGCTCACCGGGGAGCTGTTTTTT
CASSPRERLTGELFF
>TRBJ1-2|TRBV5-6|.|TRBD1
TGTGCCAGCAGCCCAAAACAGGGGGTAGTCTATGGCTACACCTTC
CASSPKQGVVYGYTF
>TRBJ1-1|TRBV12-3/TRBV12-4|.|TRBD1
TGTGCCAGCAGTCCGGGACAGGGAACTGAAGCTTTCTTT
CASSPGQGTEAFF
>TRBJ1-1|TRBV13|.|.
TGTGCCAGCAGCCTGGGTGGGCGGAACACTGAAGCTTTCTTT
CASSLGGRNTEAFF
>TRBJ2-1|TRBV6-5|.|TRBD2
TGTGCCAGCAGTCGAGCGGGAGTCAGAAACGATGAGCAGTTCTTC
CASSRAGVRNDEQFF
>TRBJ2-1|TRBV3-1/TRBV3-2|.|TRBD2
TGTGCCAGCAGCCAAGGGGGACTAGCGGGGGGTTTCGATGAGCAGTTCTTC
CASSQGGLAGGFDEQFF
>TRBJ1-5|TRBV27|.|.
TGTGCCAGCAGTTTAGGAGGGGCTGGCCAGCCCCAGCATTTT
CASSLGGAGQPQHF
>TRBJ1-5|TRBV7-9|few|TRBD1
TGTGCCAGCAGCTGGGACAGGGGCAATCAGCCCCAGCATTTT
CASSWDRGNQPQHF
>TRBJ2-5|TRBV28|.|.
TGTGCCAGCAGTTTATCAGGGATCCAAGAGACCCAGTACTTC
CASSLSGIQETQYF
>TRBJ2-5|TRBV28|.|TRBD1
TGTGCCAGCAGTTTCGGGGCAGGGGGAAAGGAGACCCAGTACTTC
CASSFGAGGKETQYF
>TRBJ2-1|TRBV5-6|.|.
TGTGCCAGCAGTCTCTACAATGAGCAGTTCTTC
CASSLYNEQFF
>TRBJ1-2|TRBV18|.|.
TGTGCCAGCTCACCACCGCTGCCGACACATGGCTACACCTTC
CASSPPLPTHGYTF
>TRBJ1-2|TRBV28|.|.
TGTGCCAGCGAGGCCAGAACCTCTAACTATGGCTACACCTTC
CASEARTSNYGYTF
>TRBJ2-3|TRBV24-1|.|TRBD2
TGTGCCACCAGTGATCGCAAGACTAGCGGGGAAGATACGCAGTATTTT
CATSDRKTSGEDTQYF
>TRBJ2-1|TRBV10-1|.|TRBD2
TGCGCCAGCAGTGACAAAGGGAGGGTGCAGTTCTTC
CASSDKGRVQFF
>TRBJ1-2|TRBV2|.|.
TGTGCCAGCAGTTCGGACAGACTAAACTATGGCTACACCTTC
CASSSDRLNYGYTF
>TRBJ1-1|TRBV14|.|.
TGTGCCAGCAGCCAAGGGAGGACTGAAGCTTTCTTT
CASSQGRTEAFF
>TRBJ1-5|TRBV4-2|.|.
TGTGCCAGCAGCCAAGAGAGGGGGGGTCAGCCCCAGCATTTT
CASSQERGGQPQHF
>TRBJ1-2|TRBV19|.|.
TGTGCCAGTAGCACCGGAGGAGGAAACTATGGCTACACCTTC
CASSTGGGNYGYTF
>TRBJ2-3|TRBV5-6|.|.
TGTGCCAGCAGCTTGGATTGGACTACCCACACAGATACGCAGTATTTT
CASSLDWTTHTDTQYF
>TRBJ1-5|TRBV7-9|few|.
TGTGCCAGCAGCTTAGGACAGGCAGATCAGCCCCAGCATTTT
CASSLGQADQPQHF
>TRBJ2-2|TRBV28|.|TRBD1
TGTGCCACACACGACAGGGGCGGGACCGGGGAGCTGTTTTTT
CATHDRGGTGELFF
>TRBJ2-2|TRBV11-1|.|.
TGTGCCAGCAGCTTAAATGTCGGGGAGGTAACCGGGGAGCTGTTTTTT
CASSLNVGEVTGELFF
>TRBJ2-2|TRBV5-1|.|TRBD1
TGCGCCAGCAGCCACACCAAGACAGGGGGGAACACCGGGGAGCTGTTTTTT
CASSHTKTGGNTGELFF
>TRBJ1-2|TRBV4-2|.|.
TGTGCCAGCAGCCAGGAAAAGGGGCAGACCGCCTCGGGTGGCTACACCTTC
CASSQEKGQTASGGYTF
>TRBJ2-5|TRBV11-2|few|.
TGTGCCAGCAGCCGACAGGCCGCCCAAGAGACCCAGTACTTC
CASSRQAAQETQYF
>TRBJ1-4|TRBV29-1|.|.
TGCAGCGCCCTTAGGGGTGGGGATGAAAAACTGTTTTTT
CSALRGGDEKLFF
>TRBJ1-5|TRBV4-3|.|.
TGCGCCAGCAGCCAAGATTCAGCACAGAACAATCAGCCCCAGCATTTT
CASSQDSAQNNQPQHF
>TRBJ2-3|TRBV20-1|.|TRBD2
TGCAGTGCTAGTATTTATATTGGACTAGTGAGCACAGATACGCAGTATTTT
CSASIYIGLVSTDTQYF
>TRBJ1-5|TRBV19|once|TRBD1
TGTGCCAGTAGTAGCGACAGGGGCAGCAATCAGCCCCAGCATTTT
CASSSDRGSNQPQHF